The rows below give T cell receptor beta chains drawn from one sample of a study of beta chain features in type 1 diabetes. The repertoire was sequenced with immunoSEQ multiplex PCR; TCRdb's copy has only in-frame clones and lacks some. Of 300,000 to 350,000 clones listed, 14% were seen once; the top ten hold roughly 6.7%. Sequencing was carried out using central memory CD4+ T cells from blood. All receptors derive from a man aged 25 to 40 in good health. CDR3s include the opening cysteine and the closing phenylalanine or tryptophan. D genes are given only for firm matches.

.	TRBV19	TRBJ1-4	CASSKVVKVQSEKLFF
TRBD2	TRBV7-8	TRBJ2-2	CASSLRATRLAGTGELFF
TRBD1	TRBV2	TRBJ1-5	CASSRDRGRSQPQHF
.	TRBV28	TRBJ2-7	CASSGGRRHEQYF
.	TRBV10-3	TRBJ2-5	CAISDTNQETQYF
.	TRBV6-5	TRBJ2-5	CASKNAGGETQYF
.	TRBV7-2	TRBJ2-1	CASSYRERYNEQFF
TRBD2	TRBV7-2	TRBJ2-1	CASRPTSGAYNEQFF
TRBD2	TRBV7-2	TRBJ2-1	CASSSGLAGGPGEQFF
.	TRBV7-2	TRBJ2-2	CASSFWGAHNTGELFF
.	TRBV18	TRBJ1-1	CASSKDKNTEAFF
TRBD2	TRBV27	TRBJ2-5	CASRVFAGGGLETQYF
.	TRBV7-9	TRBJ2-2	CASNRGSGASGELFF
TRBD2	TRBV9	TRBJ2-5	CASSVGMAGGNQETQYF
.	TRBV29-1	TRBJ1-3	CSLLGTGASGNTIYF
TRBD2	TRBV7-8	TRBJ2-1	CASSSAAGGPNEQFF
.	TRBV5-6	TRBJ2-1	CASSLRLDSYNEQFF
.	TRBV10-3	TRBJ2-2	CAISESTAPNTGELFF
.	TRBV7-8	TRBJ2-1	CASRQSPAGSYNEQFF
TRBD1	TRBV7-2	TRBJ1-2	CASSEGFTTGGDF
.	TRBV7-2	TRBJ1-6	CASSLDGLDSPLHF
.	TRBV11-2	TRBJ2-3	CASSLQGQTDTQYF
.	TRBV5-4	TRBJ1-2	CASVNDGKRYGYTF
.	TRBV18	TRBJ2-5	CASSLGTPRGTQYF
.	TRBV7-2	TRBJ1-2	CASSLGASNYGYTF
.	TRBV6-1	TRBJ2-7	CASSVIEGLQYF
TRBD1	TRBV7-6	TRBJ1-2	CASSLAGQSNYGYTF
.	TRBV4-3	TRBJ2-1	CASSQGEYNEQFF
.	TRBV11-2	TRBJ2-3	CASSLVGTLGYF
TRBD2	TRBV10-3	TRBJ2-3	CALTPGRQRTDTQYF
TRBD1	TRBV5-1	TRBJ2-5	CASSLGGTGYQETQYF
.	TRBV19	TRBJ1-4	CASSRIGGDNEKLFF